This record covers a single T cell receptor beta chain. Generated by immunoSEQ multiplex PCR, the TCRdb table keeps only in-frame clones and is missing some. The sample has 270,000 or so clones; approximately 89% are singletons. This entry is derived from a study of blood T cell repertoires in COVID-19. Across the whole study: There were acute and convalescent COVID-19 samples, and they came from the United States, Italy and Spain. The cDNA or gDNA used as material had been derived from T cells, B-cell-depleted T cells, or PBMCs.

Germline lookup yields CDR1 LNHDA and CDR2 SQIVND (reference sequence). V was pared by 3 bases and J by 5 bases, with 10 bases between. There are 13 residues in the CDR3. Individuals aged about 18 to 90 years were recruited from about two dozen US areas. A COVID-19 case had been met by exposed participants during the 2 weeks before study entry. The receptor was derived from a man in his forties or fifties who had been exposed to COVID-19. The sequenced sample was PBMCs or T cells enriched from blood (not recorded which). V gene TRBV19 combines with J gene TRBJ1-1; D unresolved. The CDR3 reads CASSIGGMTEAFF. The CDR3 DNA follows: TGTGCCAGTAGTATTGGAGGGATGACTGAAGCTTTCTTT.